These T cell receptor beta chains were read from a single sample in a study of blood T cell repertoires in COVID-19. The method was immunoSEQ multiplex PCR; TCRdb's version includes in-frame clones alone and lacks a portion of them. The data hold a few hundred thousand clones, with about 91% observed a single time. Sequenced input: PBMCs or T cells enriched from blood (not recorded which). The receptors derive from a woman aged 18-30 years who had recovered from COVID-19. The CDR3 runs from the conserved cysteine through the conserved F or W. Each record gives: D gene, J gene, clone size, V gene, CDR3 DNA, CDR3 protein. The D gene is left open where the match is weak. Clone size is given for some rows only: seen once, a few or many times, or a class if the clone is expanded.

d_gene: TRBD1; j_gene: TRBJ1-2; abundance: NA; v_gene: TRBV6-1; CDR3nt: TGTGCCAGCAGTGAAAGGCAGGGGGCGTGGGGCTACACCTTC; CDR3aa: CASSERQGAWGYTF
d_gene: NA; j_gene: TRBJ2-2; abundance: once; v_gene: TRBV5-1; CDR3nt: TGCGCCAGCAGCTTGGTAGCAGCGAACACCGGGGAGCTGTTTTTT; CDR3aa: CASSLVAANTGELFF
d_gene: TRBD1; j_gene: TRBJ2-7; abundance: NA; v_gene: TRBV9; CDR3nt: TGTGCCAGCAGCCCCCCCTCCGGACAGGGTGCCTACGAGCAGTACTTC; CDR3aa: CASSPPSGQGAYEQYF
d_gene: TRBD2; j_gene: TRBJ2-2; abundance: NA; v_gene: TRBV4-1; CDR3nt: TGCGCCAGCAGCCCCGGCGGGAGGGCGAACACCGGGGAGCTGTTTTTT; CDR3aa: CASSPGGRANTGELFF
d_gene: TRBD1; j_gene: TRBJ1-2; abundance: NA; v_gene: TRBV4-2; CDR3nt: TGTGCCAGCAGCGTACAGGGGAGGTCTAACTATGGCTACACCTTC; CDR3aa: CASSVQGRSNYGYTF
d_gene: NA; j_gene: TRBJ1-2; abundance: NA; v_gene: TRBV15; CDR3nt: TGTGCCACCAGCAGCGATATCCTCCTAGGATCACCCTATGGCTACACCTTC; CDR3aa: CATSSDILLGSPYGYTF
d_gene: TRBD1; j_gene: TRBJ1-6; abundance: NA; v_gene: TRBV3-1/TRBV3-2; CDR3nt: TGTGCCAGCAGCCAACATGGACAGGTCCAGGGTTCACCCCTCCACTTT; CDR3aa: CASSQHGQVQGSPLHF
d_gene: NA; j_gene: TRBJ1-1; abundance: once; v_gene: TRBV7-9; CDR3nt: TGTGCCAGCAACGAATTACCCAGGGGCGCAGCCACTGAAGCTTTCTTT; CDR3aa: CASNELPRGAATEAFF
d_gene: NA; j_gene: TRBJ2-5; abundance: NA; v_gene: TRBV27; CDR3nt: TGTGCCAGCAGTTTACGAGGCGAGACCCAGTACTTC; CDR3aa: CASSLRGETQYF
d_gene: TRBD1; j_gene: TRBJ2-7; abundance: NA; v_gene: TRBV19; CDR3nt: TGTGCCAGTAAAGGGACAGCCCAGGGGTACGAGCAGTACTTC; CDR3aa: CASKGTAQGYEQYF
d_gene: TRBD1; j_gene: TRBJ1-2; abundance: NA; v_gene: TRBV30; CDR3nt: TGTGCCTGCCGACCGGGACAGGGAGATGGCTACACCTTC; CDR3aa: CACRPGQGDGYTF
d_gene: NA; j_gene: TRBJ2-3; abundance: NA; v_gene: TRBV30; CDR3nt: TGTGCCTGGAGTGTACAGCGGGGCACAGATACGCAGTATTTT; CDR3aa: CAWSVQRGTDTQYF
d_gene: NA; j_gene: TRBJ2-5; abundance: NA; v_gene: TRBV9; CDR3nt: TGTGCCAGCAGCGACTCCGTGGAGACCCAGTACTTC; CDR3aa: CASSDSVETQYF
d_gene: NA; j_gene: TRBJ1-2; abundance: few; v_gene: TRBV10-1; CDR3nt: TGCGCCAGGGAACAGGGAGATGGCTACACCTTC; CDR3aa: CAREQGDGYTF
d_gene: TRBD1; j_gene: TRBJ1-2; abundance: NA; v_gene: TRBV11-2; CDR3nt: TGTGCCAGCAGCGCCATAAGGGGACAGGGTACATATGGCTACACCTTC; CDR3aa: CASSAIRGQGTYGYTF
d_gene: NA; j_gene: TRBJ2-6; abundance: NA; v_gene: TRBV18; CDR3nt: TGTGCCAGCTCGGCCTCTGGGGCCAACGTCCTGACTTTC; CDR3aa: CASSASGANVLTF
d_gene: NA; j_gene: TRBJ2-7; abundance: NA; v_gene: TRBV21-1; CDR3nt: TGTGCCAGCAGCAAAGTTAAGGGCTTTTATGCGGGAGGGATTTCCTACGAGCAGTACTTC; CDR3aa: CASSKVKGFYAGGISYEQYF
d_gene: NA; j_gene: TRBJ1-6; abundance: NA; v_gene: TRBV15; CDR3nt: TGTGCCACCAGCCGGGGGGATAATAATTCACCCCTCCACTTT; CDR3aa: CATSRGDNNSPLHF
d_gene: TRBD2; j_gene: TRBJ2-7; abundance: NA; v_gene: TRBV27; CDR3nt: TGTGCCAGCAGACCCCCGACGGGGGGGGAGGCCTACGAGCAGTACTTC; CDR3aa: CASRPPTGGEAYEQYF
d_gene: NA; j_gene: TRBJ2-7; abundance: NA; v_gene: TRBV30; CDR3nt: TGTGCCTGGAGTGTGGAGTTCTACGAGCAGTACTTC; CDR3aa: CAWSVEFYEQYF
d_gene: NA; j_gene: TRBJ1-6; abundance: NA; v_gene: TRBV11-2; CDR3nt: TGTGCCAGCAGCTTGGTTCTACAGGGAAATTCACCCCTCCACTTT; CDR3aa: CASSLVLQGNSPLHF
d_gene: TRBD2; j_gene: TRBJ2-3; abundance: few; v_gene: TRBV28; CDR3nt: TGTGCCAGCAGTTCGCTAGCGGGAGGGCCGGGGACAGGCACAGATACGCAGTATTTT; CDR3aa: CASSSLAGGPGTGTDTQYF
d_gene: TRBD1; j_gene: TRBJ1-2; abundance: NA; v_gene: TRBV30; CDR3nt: TGTGCCTGGAGCCGGAGGAGGGACAGGGTCTATGGCTACACCTTC; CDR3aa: CAWSRRRDRVYGYTF
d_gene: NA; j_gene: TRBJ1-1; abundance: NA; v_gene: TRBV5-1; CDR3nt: TGCGCCAGCAGCTTAGTTGTGGGGGAGGGCACTGAAGCTTTCTTT; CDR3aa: CASSLVVGEGTEAFF
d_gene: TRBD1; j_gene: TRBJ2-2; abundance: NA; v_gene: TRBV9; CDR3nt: TGTGCCAGCAGTCCTGACAGGGGCCGTACCGGGGAGCTGTTTTTT; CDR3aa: CASSPDRGRTGELFF
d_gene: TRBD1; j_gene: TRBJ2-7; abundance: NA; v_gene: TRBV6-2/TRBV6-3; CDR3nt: TGTGCCAGCAGTTACCTCAGGCTCACCCGGGACAGAACCTACGAGCAGTACTTC; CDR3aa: CASSYLRLTRDRTYEQYF
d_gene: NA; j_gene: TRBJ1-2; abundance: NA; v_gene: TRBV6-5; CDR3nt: TGTGCCAGCAGACCCCAGGGCTATGGCTACACCTTC; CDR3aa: CASRPQGYGYTF
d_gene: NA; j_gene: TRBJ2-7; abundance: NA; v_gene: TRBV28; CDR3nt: TGTGCCAGCAGTTTCTCGTTTCGACGGAGAGAGTACGAGCAGTACTTC; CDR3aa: CASSFSFRRREYEQYF
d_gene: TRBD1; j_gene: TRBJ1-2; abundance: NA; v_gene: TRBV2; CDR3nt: TGTGCCAGCCAGAGGGAGACAGGGCTGGGCTACACCTTC; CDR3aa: CASQRETGLGYTF
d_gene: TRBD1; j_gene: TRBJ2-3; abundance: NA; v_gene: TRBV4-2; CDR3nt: TGTGCCAGCAGCGGTCGGGGGACAGGTCCCATGTCTAGCACAGATACGCAGTATTTT; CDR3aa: CASSGRGTGPMSSTDTQYF
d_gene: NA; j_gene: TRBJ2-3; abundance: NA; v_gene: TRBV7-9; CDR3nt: TGTGCCAGCAGCATACCCCGGGACACGTACACAGATACGCAGTATTTT; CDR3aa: CASSIPRDTYTDTQYF
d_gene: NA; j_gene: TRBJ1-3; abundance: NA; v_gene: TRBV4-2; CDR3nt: TGTGCCAGCAGCCCGCAGGGGACGATCTCTGGAAACACCATATATTTT; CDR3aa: CASSPQGTISGNTIYF
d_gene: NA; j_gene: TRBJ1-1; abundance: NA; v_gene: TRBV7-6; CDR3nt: TGTGCCAGCAGCTTGTCGCTATTGGGGCGTCGGAACACTGAAGCTTTCTTT; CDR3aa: CASSLSLLGRRNTEAFF
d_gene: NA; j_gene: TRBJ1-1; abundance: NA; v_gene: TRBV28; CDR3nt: TGTGCCAGCACCGTAACCATCTATACAGGGCTGGGCACTGAAGCTTTCTTT; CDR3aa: CASTVTIYTGLGTEAFF
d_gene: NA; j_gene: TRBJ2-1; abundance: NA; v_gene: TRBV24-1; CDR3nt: TGTGCCACCAGTGATTTCGCAGGGGCCGATCGCTCCTACAATGAGCAGTTCTTC; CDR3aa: CATSDFAGADRSYNEQFF
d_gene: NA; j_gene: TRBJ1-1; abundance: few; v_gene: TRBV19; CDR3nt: TGTGCCAGTAGTATGACTTCCAGCTTGAACACTGAAGCTTTCTTT; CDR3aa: CASSMTSSLNTEAFF
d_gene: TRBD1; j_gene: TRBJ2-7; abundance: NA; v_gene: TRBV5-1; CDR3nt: TGCGCCAGCAGCTCCAGGACAGGGGGCGGCGAGCAGTACTTC; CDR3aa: CASSSRTGGGEQYF
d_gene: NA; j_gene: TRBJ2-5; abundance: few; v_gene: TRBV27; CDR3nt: TGTGCCAGCAGTTTAGGGCAGCCTGGGGAGACCCAGTACTTC; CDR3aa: CASSLGQPGETQYF
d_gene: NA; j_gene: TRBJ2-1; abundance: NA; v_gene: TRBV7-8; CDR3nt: TGTGCCAGCAGCTTGCGACTAGGGCAGAACAATGAGCAGTTCTTC; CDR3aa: CASSLRLGQNNEQFF
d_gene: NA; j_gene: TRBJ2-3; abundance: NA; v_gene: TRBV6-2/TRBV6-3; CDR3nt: TGTGCCAGCAGCCAAGTCTTCCGGGACAGTCCGCGGACTAATCGGTATGGCACAGATACGCAGTATTTT; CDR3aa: CASSQVFRDSPRTNRYGTDTQYF
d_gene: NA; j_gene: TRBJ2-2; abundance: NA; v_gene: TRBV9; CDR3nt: TGTGCCAGCAGACGGGAGTTAGGCACCGGGGAGCTGTTTTTT; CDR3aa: CASRRELGTGELFF
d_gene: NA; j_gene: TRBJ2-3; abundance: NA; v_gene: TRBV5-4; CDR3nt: TGTGCCAGCAGCTTTGTGGCAGGCAGCTCAAATACGCAGTATTTT; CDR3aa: CASSFVAGSSNTQYF
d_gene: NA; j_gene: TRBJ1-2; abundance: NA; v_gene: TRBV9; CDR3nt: TGTGCCAGCAGCCACTCCCGGGACACCTATAAGAGATATGGCTACACCTTC; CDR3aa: CASSHSRDTYKRYGYTF
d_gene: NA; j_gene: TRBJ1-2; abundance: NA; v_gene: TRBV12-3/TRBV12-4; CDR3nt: TGTGCCAGCAGTTCCCTGGAACCGGGAGGCTACACCTTC; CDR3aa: CASSSLEPGGYTF